This entry concerns a single T cell receptor beta chain. No antigen is known for it. These data come from a study of cytomegalovirus exposure and HLA in healthy donors. Study-wide points: Listed as cytomegalovirus-associated were approximately 160 TCR beta chains. Fewer N-insertions than the roughly 670-donor mean were reportedly shown by an Asian-associated ancestry cluster in a later analysis. In a later analysis, TCR beta V- and J-gene trimming showed a link to a missense DCLRE1C variant.

With 60 Vbeta and 13 Jbeta primers, the PCR was carried out. Some clones are missing from TCRdb's copy, which holds only in-frame ones; the method was immunoSEQ multiplex PCR. Of over 50,000 clones listed, about 90% were seen once; the top ten hold around 1.5%. In germline, CDR1 is LNHDA, CDR2 SQIVND (reference sequence). The CDR3 extends over 16 amino acids. J lost 0 bases, V lost 6 bases, and 6 bases had no gene match. The chain recombines TRBV19 with TRBJ2-4; 9 bases agree with TRBD1. The clonotype originates from a man aged 25 to 40 in good health and CMV-seropositive. The sequenced sample was PBMCs. CDR3 nucleotide sequence: TGTGCCAGTAGCACAAGACAGGGGGGAGCCAAAAACATTCAGTACTTC. Its protein product is CASSTRQGGAKNIQYF.